This T cell receptor (beta chain) is drawn from a study of cytomegalovirus exposure and HLA in healthy donors. Background on the study: One earlier analysis, a look at about 179 million T cells, found some 120 million unique TCR beta sequences.

Of note for this clone: What it binds is unknown.

Vbeta (60) and Jbeta (13) primers were used in the PCR. Repertoires were generated with immunoSEQ multiplex PCR, while TCRdb's copy carries only in-frame clones and drops some. The sample consists of more than 95,000 clones, more than 65% of them appearing once. Notes on the study in general: The study designated 150 or so TCR beta chains cytomegalovirus-associated.

With 1 base removed from V and 0 bases from J, the gap between germline ends came to 15 bases. This CDR3 is 17 amino acids long. Germline loops: CDR1 SGHVS, CDR2 FQNEAQ. The V and J genes are TRBV7-8 and TRBJ1-1; D is undetermined. The sequence was collected from a man aged 18 to 30 in good health and CMV-seropositive. Sequencing was done on a sample of PBMCs. The CDR3 spells CASSLDPRHPVNTEAFF. The CDR3 DNA sequence: TGTGCCAGCAGCTTAGATCCCAGGCACCCGGTGAACACTGAAGCTTTCTTT.